This T cell receptor beta chain originates from a study of blood T cell repertoires in COVID-19 (dated by TCRdb to about 2020). With regard to the full study: Samples covering the acute and convalescent phases of COVID-19 were provided by collaborators in the United States, Italy and Spain. Deeply sampled blood TCRbeta repertoires from subjects exposed to, actively infected with, or recovered from COVID-19 were included in the dataset. A freely available public database, intended as a resource for researchers studying the immune response to SARS-CoV-2, is where the repertoires were released. Where available, HLA class I and class II types were obtained from metadata supplied by the sample provider rather than from assay-based typing. Nearly every sample came with metadata listing a de-identified subject ID, COVID-19 status, age in years and sex. Samples came from the ongoing ImmuneRACE study (first 160 participants) plus 1,254 subjects from 6 global collaborators. The prospective study material was composed of cDNA or gDNA derived from T cells, B-cell-depleted T cells, or PBMCs.

This clone was detected ten times or more. Its antigen is not yet known. The sample holds no much larger clone one base away, and base qualities are not on file. The immunoSEQ Assay, a bias-controlled multiplex PCR, was used to amplify TCRbeta CDR3 regions from genomic DNA. Concerning the study's data processing: The number of nucleated cells in each sample was estimated by amplification of reference gene primers within the assay. To quantify the absolute abundance of each unique TCRbeta CDR3 rearrangement, sequence reads were collapsed and filtered. For each sample, productive Simpson clonality was calculated as the square root of Simpson's diversity index across productive rearrangements. TCRdb holds this immuneACCESS table with in-frame rearrangements only. Some clones are missing; in checked studies, unresolved V genes explain under half, and the rest has no known cause. D and trimming come from the DNA, and the V and J calls and clone size come from that table. The sample table records approximately 46,000 clones; approximately 70% of these occur just once. About three fifths of the sample belongs to the ten largest clones.

The germline V gene provides CDR1 SGHRS and CDR2 YFSETQ. Its CDR3 holds 15 amino acids, cysteine through phenylalanine. Only the CDR3 DNA stays, 45 bases, in frame from base 1. V gives up 0 bases and J gives up 2 bases, and the segment between their germline ends measures 11 bases. The collaborating institutions used their own protocols to collect whole blood in K2EDTA tubes. Collaborator samples were shipped for TCRbeta analysis as frozen whole blood, isolated PBMCs, or DNA extracted from either sample type. The paper's findings and limits, for the study overall: Clinical and demographic metadata were provided uncurated, with the amount varying by source and participant.

The sequenced sample was peripheral blood. The receptor comes from an older man with acute or convalescent COVID-19. The chain uses TRBV5-1 and TRBJ1-2; TRBD1 is a possible D gene, resting on 5 matching bases. The bases read TGCGCCAGCAGCTTGGATCCCGGACACAACTATGGCTACACCTTC. It translates to CASSLDPGHNYGYTF.